These T cell receptor beta chains were read from a single sample in a study of blood T cell repertoires in COVID-19. Method: immunoSEQ multiplex PCR; TCRdb's copy keeps in-frame clones and lacks some. The sample has about 280,000 clones, over 75% seen once. Sequenced sample: peripheral blood. These receptors originate from a man aged 50 or older with active or convalescent COVID-19. Each CDR3 is given with its conserved first and last residue. The order of the fields is D gene, clone size, V gene, CDR3 length, J gene, CDR3 protein, CDR3 DNA. D genes are given only for firm matches. Not all rows give a size; the values are once, few, many and, for expanded clones, a class.

d_call: .; clone_size: once; v_call: TRBV28; cdr3_length: 14; j_call: TRBJ1-1; cdr3_aa: CASSVHRAVPEAFF; cdr3_nt: TGTGCCAGCAGTGTCCACAGGGCGGTTCCTGAAGCTTTCTTT
d_call: TRBD2; clone_size: .; v_call: TRBV12-3/TRBV12-4; cdr3_length: 11; j_call: TRBJ2-3; cdr3_aa: CASLAADTQYF; cdr3_nt: TGTGCCAGTCTAGCGGCAGATACGCAGTATTTT
d_call: TRBD2; clone_size: .; v_call: TRBV29-1; cdr3_length: 16; j_call: TRBJ2-1; cdr3_aa: CSVFRRGRDSYNEQFF; cdr3_nt: TGCAGCGTTTTTAGGCGCGGGAGGGACTCCTACAATGAGCAGTTCTTC
d_call: .; clone_size: few; v_call: TRBV5-5; cdr3_length: 13; j_call: TRBJ2-7; cdr3_aa: CASSLFLRYEQYF; cdr3_nt: TGTGCCAGCAGCTTGTTTCTCCGCTACGAGCAGTACTTC
d_call: .; clone_size: .; v_call: TRBV9; cdr3_length: 16; j_call: TRBJ2-3; cdr3_aa: CASSVSPGRGSDTQYF; cdr3_nt: TGTGCCAGCAGCGTTTCTCCGGGGCGGGGTTCAGATACGCAGTATTTT
d_call: .; clone_size: few; v_call: TRBV28; cdr3_length: 13; j_call: TRBJ2-3; cdr3_aa: CASSSLRADTQYF; cdr3_nt: TGTGCCAGCAGTTCCCTACGGGCAGATACGCAGTATTTT
d_call: .; clone_size: .; v_call: TRBV27; cdr3_length: 13; j_call: TRBJ2-7; cdr3_aa: CASSLGEDYEQYF; cdr3_nt: TGTGCCAGCAGTCTCGGGGAGGACTACGAGCAGTACTTC
d_call: .; clone_size: .; v_call: TRBV6-6; cdr3_length: 16; j_call: TRBJ1-5; cdr3_aa: CASSYSSRGDNQPQHF; cdr3_nt: TGTGCCAGCAGTTACTCATCCAGGGGAGACAATCAGCCCCAGCATTTT
d_call: .; clone_size: .; v_call: TRBV5-1; cdr3_length: 14; j_call: TRBJ1-2; cdr3_aa: CASSLPGASYGYTF; cdr3_nt: TGCGCCAGCAGCTTACCAGGGGCCAGCTATGGCTACACCTTC
d_call: TRBD1; clone_size: .; v_call: TRBV29-1; cdr3_length: 14; j_call: TRBJ2-3; cdr3_aa: CSVWGQASTDTQYF; cdr3_nt: TGCAGCGTTTGGGGACAGGCAAGCACAGATACGCAGTATTTT
d_call: TRBD2; clone_size: .; v_call: TRBV7-9; cdr3_length: 16; j_call: TRBJ2-1; cdr3_aa: CASSPGTSGSHNEQLF; cdr3_nt: TGTGCCAGCAGCCCAGGTACTAGCGGGAGTCACAATGAGCAGCTCTTC
d_call: TRBD1; clone_size: .; v_call: TRBV7-6; cdr3_length: 16; j_call: TRBJ2-3; cdr3_aa: CASSRNGQGGTDTQYF; cdr3_nt: TGTGCCAGCAGCCGGAATGGACAGGGGGGCACAGATACGCAGTATTTT
d_call: .; clone_size: .; v_call: TRBV7-3; cdr3_length: 14; j_call: TRBJ2-2; cdr3_aa: CASSLRGWTGELFF; cdr3_nt: TGTGCCAGCAGCTTGCGGGGTTGGACCGGGGAGCTGTTTTTT
d_call: .; clone_size: .; v_call: TRBV4-1; cdr3_length: 15; j_call: TRBJ1-1; cdr3_aa: CASSQEGGANTEAFF; cdr3_nt: TGCGCCAGCAGCCAAGAGGGAGGGGCGAACACTGAAGCTTTCTTT
d_call: .; clone_size: .; v_call: TRBV7-2; cdr3_length: 15; j_call: TRBJ2-2; cdr3_aa: CASSNYRLSTGELFF; cdr3_nt: TGTGCCAGCAGCAACTATCGACTCTCCACCGGGGAGCTGTTTTTT
d_call: TRBD1; clone_size: .; v_call: TRBV5-4; cdr3_length: 14; j_call: TRBJ1-1; cdr3_aa: CASSSAEGAAEAFF; cdr3_nt: TGTGCCAGCAGCTCGGCCGAGGGGGCGGCTGAAGCTTTCTTT
d_call: .; clone_size: few; v_call: TRBV3-1/TRBV3-2; cdr3_length: 12; j_call: TRBJ2-5; cdr3_aa: CASSQFEETQYF; cdr3_nt: TGTGCCAGCAGCCAATTCGAAGAGACCCAGTACTTC
d_call: .; clone_size: .; v_call: TRBV2; cdr3_length: 14; j_call: TRBJ2-7; cdr3_aa: CASSADTQGYEQYF; cdr3_nt: TGTGCCAGCAGCGCTGACACTCAAGGTTACGAGCAGTACTTC
d_call: TRBD2; clone_size: .; v_call: TRBV27; cdr3_length: 15; j_call: TRBJ2-1; cdr3_aa: CASSSPASGRNEQFF; cdr3_nt: TGTGCCAGCAGTTCCCCGGCTAGCGGGAGGAATGAGCAGTTCTTC
d_call: .; clone_size: .; v_call: TRBV5-8; cdr3_length: 13; j_call: TRBJ1-1; cdr3_aa: CASSLVRVTEAFF; cdr3_nt: TGTGCCAGCAGCTTGGTTCGGGTAACTGAAGCTTTCTTT
d_call: .; clone_size: .; v_call: TRBV7-2; cdr3_length: 16; j_call: TRBJ2-2; cdr3_aa: CASSRLGGADTGELFF; cdr3_nt: TGTGCCAGCAGCCGCCTGGGGGGGGCGGACACCGGGGAGCTGTTTTTT
d_call: .; clone_size: .; v_call: TRBV7-8; cdr3_length: 15; j_call: TRBJ1-4; cdr3_aa: CASSWADRFNEKLFF; cdr3_nt: TGTGCCAGCAGCTGGGCGGACAGATTTAATGAAAAACTGTTTTTT
d_call: .; clone_size: .; v_call: TRBV10-3; cdr3_length: 13; j_call: TRBJ2-7; cdr3_aa: CAITQSKTDEQYF; cdr3_nt: TGTGCCATCACCCAGAGTAAAACAGACGAGCAGTACTTC
d_call: .; clone_size: .; v_call: TRBV30; cdr3_length: 11; j_call: TRBJ1-4; cdr3_aa: CAWKEWEKLFF; cdr3_nt: TGTGCCTGGAAGGAGTGGGAAAAACTGTTTTTT
d_call: TRBD1; clone_size: .; v_call: TRBV24-1; cdr3_length: 16; j_call: TRBJ2-7; cdr3_aa: CATSDERTGDTYEQYF; cdr3_nt: TGTGCCACCAGTGATGAACGGACAGGGGATACCTACGAGCAGTACTTC
d_call: TRBD1; clone_size: .; v_call: TRBV6-6; cdr3_length: 16; j_call: TRBJ2-2; cdr3_aa: CASSSGTGGWGGELFF; cdr3_nt: TGTGCCAGCAGTTCCGGGACAGGGGGCTGGGGCGGGGAGCTGTTTTTT
d_call: TRBD1; clone_size: few; v_call: TRBV25-1; cdr3_length: 16; j_call: TRBJ2-5; cdr3_aa: CASSPGQGIYQETQYF; cdr3_nt: TGTGCCAGCAGTCCGGGACAGGGGATCTACCAAGAGACCCAGTACTTC
d_call: .; clone_size: .; v_call: TRBV28; cdr3_length: 12; j_call: TRBJ2-3; cdr3_aa: CASSSTADTQYF; cdr3_nt: TGTGCCAGCTCATCAACGGCAGATACGCAGTATTTT
d_call: TRBD1; clone_size: .; v_call: TRBV18; cdr3_length: 16; j_call: TRBJ1-1; cdr3_aa: CASSPSIDRGFVEAFF; cdr3_nt: TGTGCCAGCTCACCCTCCATCGACAGGGGATTCGTTGAAGCTTTCTTT
d_call: .; clone_size: .; v_call: TRBV7-2; cdr3_length: 15; j_call: TRBJ1-5; cdr3_aa: CASSPSWGGNQPQHF; cdr3_nt: TGTGCCAGCAGCCCCAGTTGGGGCGGCAATCAGCCCCAGCATTTT
d_call: .; clone_size: .; v_call: TRBV5-1; cdr3_length: 11; j_call: TRBJ1-1; cdr3_aa: CASGQGTEAFF; cdr3_nt: TGCGCCAGCGGGCAGGGTACTGAAGCTTTCTTT
d_call: .; clone_size: .; v_call: TRBV7-2; cdr3_length: 13; j_call: TRBJ2-1; cdr3_aa: CASSLGQNNEQFF; cdr3_nt: TGTGCCAGCAGCTTGGGACAAAACAATGAGCAGTTCTTC
d_call: .; clone_size: once; v_call: TRBV3-1/TRBV3-2; cdr3_length: 11; j_call: TRBJ1-1; cdr3_aa: CASSQGHEAFF; cdr3_nt: TGTGCCAGCAGCCAGGGACATGAAGCTTTCTTT
d_call: .; clone_size: .; v_call: TRBV2; cdr3_length: 14; j_call: TRBJ2-7; cdr3_aa: CASSGLPGDYEQYF; cdr3_nt: TGTGCCAGCAGTGGCCTCCCGGGGGACTACGAGCAGTACTTC
d_call: .; clone_size: .; v_call: TRBV5-1; cdr3_length: 12; j_call: TRBJ1-6; cdr3_aa: CASSLEQGPLHF; cdr3_nt: TGCGCCAGCAGCCTCGAACAGGGCCCCCTCCACTTT
d_call: .; clone_size: .; v_call: TRBV30; cdr3_length: 12; j_call: TRBJ1-2; cdr3_aa: CAWSRGNYGYTF; cdr3_nt: TGTGCCTGGTCGCGGGGGAACTATGGCTACACCTTC
d_call: TRBD2; clone_size: .; v_call: TRBV4-2; cdr3_length: 16; j_call: TRBJ2-5; cdr3_aa: CASSQVRLAGQETQYF; cdr3_nt: TGTGCCAGCAGCCAAGTCCGACTAGCGGGCCAAGAGACCCAGTACTTC
d_call: .; clone_size: few; v_call: TRBV4-3; cdr3_length: 15; j_call: TRBJ2-2; cdr3_aa: CASSQDPGIGGELFF; cdr3_nt: TGCGCCAGCAGCCAAGATCCGGGGATAGGCGGGGAGCTGTTTTTT
d_call: .; clone_size: .; v_call: TRBV27; cdr3_length: 15; j_call: TRBJ1-1; cdr3_aa: CASSLFQSVNTEAFF; cdr3_nt: TGTGCCAGCAGTCTCTTCCAGTCTGTGAACACTGAAGCTTTCTTT
d_call: TRBD1; clone_size: many; v_call: TRBV5-1; cdr3_length: 13; j_call: TRBJ2-7; cdr3_aa: CASSTGDSYEQYF; cdr3_nt: TGCGCCAGCAGTACAGGGGACTCCTACGAGCAGTACTTC
d_call: .; clone_size: .; v_call: TRBV24-1; cdr3_length: 15; j_call: TRBJ2-7; cdr3_aa: CATSDSRTGTYEQYF; cdr3_nt: TGTGCCACCAGTGATTCGAGGACGGGGACCTACGAGCAGTACTTC
d_call: .; clone_size: .; v_call: TRBV15; cdr3_length: 15; j_call: TRBJ1-3; cdr3_aa: CATIEVRGKGNTIYF; cdr3_nt: TGTGCCACCATTGAGGTCAGGGGCAAAGGAAACACCATATATTTT
d_call: TRBD1; clone_size: .; v_call: TRBV27; cdr3_length: 16; j_call: TRBJ1-6; cdr3_aa: CASNVFAGTGNSPLHF; cdr3_nt: TGTGCCAGCAACGTATTCGCCGGGACAGGGAATTCACCCCTCCACTTT
d_call: TRBD1; clone_size: .; v_call: TRBV29-1; cdr3_length: 14; j_call: TRBJ1-6; cdr3_aa: CSVRTGTGESPLHF; cdr3_nt: TGCAGCGTTCGCACCGGGACAGGGGAGTCACCCCTCCACTTT
d_call: .; clone_size: .; v_call: TRBV6-5; cdr3_length: 12; j_call: TRBJ2-5; cdr3_aa: CASSPGTETQYF; cdr3_nt: TGTGCCAGCTCGCCGGGTACGGAGACCCAGTACTTC
d_call: TRBD1; clone_size: .; v_call: TRBV4-2; cdr3_length: 14; j_call: TRBJ1-1; cdr3_aa: CASSRNRGRAEAFF; cdr3_nt: TGTGCCAGCAGCCGAAACAGGGGCCGCGCTGAAGCTTTCTTT
d_call: TRBD2; clone_size: .; v_call: TRBV7-6; cdr3_length: 13; j_call: TRBJ2-7; cdr3_aa: CASSPGTSREQYF; cdr3_nt: TGTGCCAGCAGCCCCGGGACTAGCCGCGAGCAGTACTTC
d_call: TRBD1; clone_size: few; v_call: TRBV9; cdr3_length: 13; j_call: TRBJ1-2; cdr3_aa: CASSVGDRAGYTF; cdr3_nt: TGTGCCAGCAGCGTAGGAGACAGGGCGGGCTACACCTTC
d_call: TRBD2; clone_size: .; v_call: TRBV27; cdr3_length: 19; j_call: TRBJ2-1; cdr3_aa: CASSNLGLAVPATRNEQFF; cdr3_nt: TGTGCCAGCAGTAATCTCGGTCTAGCGGTACCCGCCACGAGAAATGAGCAGTTCTTC
d_call: .; clone_size: .; v_call: TRBV7-3; cdr3_length: 13; j_call: TRBJ1-2; cdr3_aa: CASSLDDGYGYTF; cdr3_nt: TGTGCCAGCAGCTTAGATGACGGGTATGGCTACACCTTC
d_call: TRBD1; clone_size: .; v_call: TRBV5-1; cdr3_length: 17; j_call: TRBJ2-1; cdr3_aa: CASSFPTGNWVNNEQFF; cdr3_nt: TGCGCCAGCAGCTTTCCGACAGGGAATTGGGTAAACAATGAGCAGTTCTTC
d_call: .; clone_size: .; v_call: TRBV5-5; cdr3_length: 15; j_call: TRBJ1-4; cdr3_aa: CASSSQRATNEKLFF; cdr3_nt: TGTGCCAGCAGCTCGCAGCGGGCCACTAATGAAAAACTGTTTTTT
d_call: .; clone_size: .; v_call: TRBV5-1; cdr3_length: 15; j_call: TRBJ1-3; cdr3_aa: CASSFTGYSGNTIYF; cdr3_nt: TGCGCCAGCAGCTTTACAGGCTACTCTGGAAACACCATATATTTT
d_call: TRBD2; clone_size: .; v_call: TRBV7-3; cdr3_length: 22; j_call: TRBJ2-1; cdr3_aa: CASSLTPQPLLAGGSSYNEQFF; cdr3_nt: TGTGCCAGCAGCTTAACCCCCCAACCCCTACTAGCGGGAGGGAGCTCCTACAATGAGCAGTTCTTC
d_call: .; clone_size: .; v_call: TRBV30; cdr3_length: 14; j_call: TRBJ1-3; cdr3_aa: CAWAGDLSGNTIYF; cdr3_nt: TGTGCCTGGGCAGGGGATCTCTCTGGAAACACCATATATTTT
d_call: .; clone_size: .; v_call: TRBV27; cdr3_length: 12; j_call: TRBJ2-5; cdr3_aa: CASSFDQETQYF; cdr3_nt: TGTGCCAGCAGTTTCGACCAAGAGACCCAGTACTTC
d_call: TRBD1; clone_size: .; v_call: TRBV6-5; cdr3_length: 15; j_call: TRBJ1-5; cdr3_aa: CASSTGGGGNQPQHF; cdr3_nt: TGTGCCAGCAGTACAGGGGGAGGGGGCAATCAGCCCCAGCATTTT
d_call: .; clone_size: .; v_call: TRBV20-1; cdr3_length: 11; j_call: TRBJ1-2; cdr3_aa: CSAAGLSGYTF; cdr3_nt: TGCAGTGCGGCAGGCTTGAGTGGCTACACCTTC
d_call: .; clone_size: .; v_call: TRBV2; cdr3_length: 13; j_call: TRBJ1-1; cdr3_aa: CASSEQGNTEAFF; cdr3_nt: TGTGCCAGCAGTGAACAGGGGAACACTGAAGCTTTCTTT